This T cell receptor (beta chain) came from a study of cytomegalovirus exposure and HLA in healthy donors. General study results and limits: Upon later analysis, HLA-associated TCR beta chains proved more clonally expanded than other, equally common chains. About 87% or about 30% of the time was how often most TCR beta V segments were productive, according to an earlier analysis. Several top significant clusters appeared, in a later analysis, to be linked to common viral pathogens. Roughly even sequencing depth across donors was the assumption behind the presence/absence analyses.

The study ran its PCR with 60 Vbeta and 13 Jbeta primers. Here immunoSEQ multiplex PCR was the method, and the copy in TCRdb shows in-frame clones only, minus some. This sample carries about 160,000 clones, roughly two thirds of them seen once, and the ten largest clones take 2.8%. About this clone: The antigen is undetermined.

The V and J ends lost 7 bases and 4 bases, in that order; junction bases with no gene match: 6. CDR3 length: 16 amino acids. Germline V lookup: CDR1 SEHNR, CDR2 FQNEAQ (reference sequence). The J gene is TRBJ2-1, the V gene TRBV7-9; 14 positions agree with TRBD2. The TCR was taken from a woman between 25 and 40 years old in good health and CMV-seronegative. What was sequenced was PBMCs. The CDR3 DNA reads as TGTGCCAGCATCGGACTAGCGGGAGGCACTTACAATGAGCAGTTCTTC. Translation: CASIGLAGGTYNEQFF. The full variable domain, its missing parts supplied by reference TRBV7-9 and TRBJ2-1, is DTGVSQNPRHKITKRGQNVTFRCDPISEHNRLYWYRQTLGQGPEFLTYFQNEAQLEKSRLLSDRFSAERPKGSFSTLEIQRTEQGDSAMYLCASIGLAGGTYNEQFFGPGTRLTVL.